This T cell receptor (beta chain) is from a study of Graves' ophthalmopathy and Graves' hyperthyroidism. The study's findings and limits: The blood repertoire also included most expanded thyroid clonotypes above 0.001 frequency.

Between the trimmed V and J ends, which lost 0 bases and 8 bases, there was a span of 13 bases. CDR1 LNHNV and CDR2 YYDKDF come from the germline V gene (reference sequence). This CDR3 spans 15 amino acids. Transcripts of RNA were the source for amplifying TCR beta CDR3 regions. The first round was an RT-PCR with HTBI primers, and the second round was a multiplex PCR. TCRdb re-called the multiplex PCR reads with MiXCR, one entry per CDR3 protein. The sample holds a few hundred thousand distinct CDR3 sequences, about 35% seen once. In its sample, this clonotype was seen many times. Its antigen is unidentified.

Sequenced material: peripheral blood or thyroid tissue (not recorded which). The sequence derives from an adult man with Graves' hyperthyroidism. The rearrangement joins TRBV15 to TRBJ1-4; TRBD1 might be the D (6 bases). CDR3 sequence (DNA): TGTGCCACCAGCAGAGATGCAGGGGCAGGGGAAAAACTGTTTTTT. Amino acid sequence: CATSRDAGAGEKLFF.